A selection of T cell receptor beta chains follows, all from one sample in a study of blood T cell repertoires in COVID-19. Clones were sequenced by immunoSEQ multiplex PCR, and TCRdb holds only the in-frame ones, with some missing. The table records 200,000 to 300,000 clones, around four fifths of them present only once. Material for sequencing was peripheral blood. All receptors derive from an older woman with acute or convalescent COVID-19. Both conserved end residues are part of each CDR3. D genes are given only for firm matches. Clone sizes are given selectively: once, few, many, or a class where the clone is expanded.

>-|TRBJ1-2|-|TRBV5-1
CASSLGPLGAGDGYTF
TGCGCCAGCAGCTTAGGGCCGTTGGGGGCTGGTGATGGCTACACCTTC
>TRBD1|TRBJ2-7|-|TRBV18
CASSPTGGPNEQYF
TGTGCCAGCTCACCTACAGGGGGTCCCAACGAGCAGTACTTC
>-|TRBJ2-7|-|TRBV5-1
CASSLARGYEQYF
TGCGCCAGCAGCTTGGCCCGCGGCTACGAGCAGTACTTC
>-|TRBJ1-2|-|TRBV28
CASTTESGRYGYTF
TGTGCCAGCACAACAGAGAGTGGTCGTTATGGCTACACCTTC
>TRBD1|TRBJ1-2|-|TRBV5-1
CASSYGQADSYTF
TGCGCCAGCAGCTACGGACAGGCGGACAGCTACACCTTC
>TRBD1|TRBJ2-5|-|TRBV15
CATSRDPTGGETQYF
TGTGCCACCAGCAGAGACCCGACAGGGGGAGAGACCCAGTACTTC
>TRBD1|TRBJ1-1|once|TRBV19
CASSIDPPGGHTEAFF
TGTGCCAGTAGTATAGATCCTCCAGGGGGCCACACTGAAGCTTTCTTT
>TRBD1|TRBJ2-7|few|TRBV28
CASSSPNGQGDYEQYF
TGTGCCAGCAGTTCCCCTAACGGACAGGGAGACTACGAGCAGTACTTC
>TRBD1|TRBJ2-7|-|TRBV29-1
CSTGTGYGEQYF
TGCAGCACCGGGACAGGGTACGGCGAGCAGTACTTC
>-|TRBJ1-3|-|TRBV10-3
CAISEGDSGNTIYF
TGTGCCATCAGTGAAGGGGATTCTGGAAACACCATATATTTT
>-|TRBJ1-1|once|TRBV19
CASRGFTGSNTEAFF
TGTGCCAGTAGGGGTTTTACAGGTTCGAACACTGAAGCTTTCTTT
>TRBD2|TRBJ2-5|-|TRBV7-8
CASSRRSGGIETQYF
TGTGCCAGCAGCCGACGATCGGGGGGTATAGAGACCCAGTACTTC
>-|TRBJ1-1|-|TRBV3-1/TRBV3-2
CASSPYPNTEAFF
TGTGCCAGCAGCCCGTATCCTAACACTGAAGCTTTCTTT
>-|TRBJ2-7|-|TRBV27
CASAGTSGWEQYF
TGTGCCAGTGCCGGGACTTCAGGTTGGGAGCAGTACTTC
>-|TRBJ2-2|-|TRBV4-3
CASSHLGTRGSGELFF
TGCGCCAGCAGCCATCTGGGGACCCGGGGGTCCGGGGAGCTGTTTTTT
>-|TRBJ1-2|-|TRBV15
CATSRDTGLSYGYTF
TGTGCCACCAGCAGAGATACGGGACTGAGTTATGGCTACACCTTC
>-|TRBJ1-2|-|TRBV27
CASSFSYQAIYGYTF
TGTGCCAGCAGTTTCTCGTACCAAGCCATCTATGGCTACACCTTC
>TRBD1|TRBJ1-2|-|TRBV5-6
CASSPLPGQGNYGYTF
TGTGCCAGCAGCCCCCTACCGGGACAGGGTAACTATGGCTACACCTTC
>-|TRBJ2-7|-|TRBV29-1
CSVEESSYEQYF
TGCAGCGTTGAGGAGAGCTCCTACGAGCAGTACTTC
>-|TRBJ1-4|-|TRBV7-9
CASSLDTGPNEKLFF
TGTGCCAGCAGCTTAGATACAGGGCCTAATGAAAAACTGTTTTTT
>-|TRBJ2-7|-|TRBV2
CASSVSQAYEQYF
TGTGCCAGCAGTGTCAGCCAGGCCTACGAGCAGTACTTC
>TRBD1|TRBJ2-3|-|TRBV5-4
CASTRQGTDTQYF
TGTGCCAGCACCCGACAGGGGACAGATACGCAGTATTTT
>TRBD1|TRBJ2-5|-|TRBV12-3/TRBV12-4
CASRGTGEETQYF
TGTGCCAGCAGAGGGACAGGGGAAGAGACCCAGTACTTC
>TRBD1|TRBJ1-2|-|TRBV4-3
CASSRGDRGVYGYTF
TGCGCCAGCAGCCGGGGGGACAGGGGTGTCTACGGCTACACCTTC
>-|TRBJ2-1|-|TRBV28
CASSSPVGGNEQFF
TGTGCCAGCAGTTCCCCTGTGGGGGGCAATGAGCAGTTCTTC
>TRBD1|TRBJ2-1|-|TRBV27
CASSKQGVINEQFF
TGTGCCAGCAGTAAACAGGGGGTGATCAATGAGCAGTTCTTC
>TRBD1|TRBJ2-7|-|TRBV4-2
CASSPGTGSYEQYF
TGTGCCAGCAGCCCTGGGACAGGATCCTACGAGCAGTACTTC
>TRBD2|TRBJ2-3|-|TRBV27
CASSLAGGFTDTQYF
TGTGCCAGCAGTTTAGCGGGGGGATTCACAGATACGCAGTATTTT
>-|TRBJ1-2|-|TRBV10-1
CASSSSNYGYTF
TGCGCCAGCAGCTCCTCTAACTATGGCTACACCTTC
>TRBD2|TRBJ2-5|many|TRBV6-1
CASSESLAGAAVGETQYF
TGTGCCAGCAGTGAATCTCTAGCGGGGGCCGCAGTGGGGGAGACCCAGTACTTC
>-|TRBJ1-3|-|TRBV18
CASSAGRHSGNTIYF
TGTGCCAGCTCAGCCGGCAGACACTCTGGAAACACCATATATTTT
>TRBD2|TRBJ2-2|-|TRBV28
CASSLSWLAGGRRNTGELFF
TGTGCCAGCAGTTTATCCTGGCTAGCGGGGGGGCGTAGAAACACCGGGGAGCTGTTTTTT
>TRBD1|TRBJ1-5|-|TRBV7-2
CASVTGPGQPQHF
TGTGCCAGCGTGACAGGGCCGGGTCAGCCCCAGCATTTT
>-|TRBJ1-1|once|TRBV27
CASSLLQRGYTEAFF
TGTGCCAGCAGTTTACTCCAAAGAGGGTACACTGAAGCTTTCTTT
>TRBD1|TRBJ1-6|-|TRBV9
CASTGDSDNSPLHF
TGTGCCAGCACCGGGGACAGTGATAATTCACCCCTCCACTTT
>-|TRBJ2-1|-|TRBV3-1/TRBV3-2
CASSQDNGYNEQFF
TGTGCCAGCAGCCAAGACAACGGTTACAATGAGCAGTTCTTC